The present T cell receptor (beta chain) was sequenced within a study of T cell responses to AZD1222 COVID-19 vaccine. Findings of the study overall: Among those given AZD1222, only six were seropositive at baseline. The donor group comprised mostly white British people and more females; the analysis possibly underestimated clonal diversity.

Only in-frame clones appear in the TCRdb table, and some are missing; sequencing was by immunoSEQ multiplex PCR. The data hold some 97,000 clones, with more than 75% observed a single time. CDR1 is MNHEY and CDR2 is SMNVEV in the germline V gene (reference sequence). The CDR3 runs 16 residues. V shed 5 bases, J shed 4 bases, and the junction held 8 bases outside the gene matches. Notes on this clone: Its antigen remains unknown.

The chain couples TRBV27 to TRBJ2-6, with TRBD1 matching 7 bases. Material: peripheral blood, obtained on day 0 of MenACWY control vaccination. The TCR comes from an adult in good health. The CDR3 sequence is CASSQRQGGGANVLTF. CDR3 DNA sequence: TGTGCCAGCAGTCAAAGACAGGGTGGCGGGGCCAACGTCCTGACTTTC.